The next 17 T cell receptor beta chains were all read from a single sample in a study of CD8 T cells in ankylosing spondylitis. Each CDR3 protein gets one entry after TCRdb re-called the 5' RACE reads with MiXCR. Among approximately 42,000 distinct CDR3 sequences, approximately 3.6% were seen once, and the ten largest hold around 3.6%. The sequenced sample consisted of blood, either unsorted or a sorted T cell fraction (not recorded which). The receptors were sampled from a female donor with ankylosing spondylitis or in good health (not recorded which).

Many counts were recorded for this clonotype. CDR3 residues: CASSGSSYEQYF. In nucleotides, the CDR3 is TGTGCCAGCAGCGGATCCTCCTACGAGCAGTACTTC. The chain combines TRBV9 with TRBJ2-7, with D unclear. The CDR3 runs 12 residues. Germline V gene lookup returns CDR1 SGDLS and CDR2 YYNGEE. V lost 3 bases, J lost 0 bases, and 4 bases lay in between.

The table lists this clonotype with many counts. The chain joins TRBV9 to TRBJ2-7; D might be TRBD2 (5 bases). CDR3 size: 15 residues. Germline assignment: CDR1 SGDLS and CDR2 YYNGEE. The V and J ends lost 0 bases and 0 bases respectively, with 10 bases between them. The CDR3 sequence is CASSVAGSGSYEQYF. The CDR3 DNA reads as TGTGCCAGCAGCGTAGCAGGCAGCGGCTCCTACGAGCAGTACTTC.

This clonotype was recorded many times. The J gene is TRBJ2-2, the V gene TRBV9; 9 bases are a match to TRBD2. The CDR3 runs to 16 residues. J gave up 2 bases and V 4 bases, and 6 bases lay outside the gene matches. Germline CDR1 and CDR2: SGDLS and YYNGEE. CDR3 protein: CASSPRGGANTGELFF. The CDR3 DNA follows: TGTGCCAGCAGCCCCCGCGGGGGGGCTAACACCGGGGAGCTGTTTTTT.

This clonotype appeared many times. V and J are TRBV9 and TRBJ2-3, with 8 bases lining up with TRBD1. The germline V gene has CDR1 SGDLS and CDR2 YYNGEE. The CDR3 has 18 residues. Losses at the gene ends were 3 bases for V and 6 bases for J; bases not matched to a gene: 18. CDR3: CASSADSGQGGFGDTQYF. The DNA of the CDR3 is TGTGCCAGCAGCGCTGATTCTGGACAGGGAGGCTTTGGGGATACGCAGTATTTT. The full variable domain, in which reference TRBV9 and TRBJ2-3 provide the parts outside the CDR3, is DSGVTQTPKHLITATGQRVTLRCSPRSGDLSVYWYQQSLDQGLQFLIQYYNGEERAKGNILERFSAQQFPDLHSELNLSSLELGDSALYFCASSADSGQGGFGDTQYFGPGTRLTVL.

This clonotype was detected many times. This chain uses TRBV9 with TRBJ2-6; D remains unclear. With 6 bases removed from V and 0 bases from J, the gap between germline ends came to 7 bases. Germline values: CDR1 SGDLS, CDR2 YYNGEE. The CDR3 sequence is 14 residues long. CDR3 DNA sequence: TGTGCCAGCACCACTTCCTCTGGGGCCAACGTCCTGACTTTC. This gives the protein CASTTSSGANVLTF.

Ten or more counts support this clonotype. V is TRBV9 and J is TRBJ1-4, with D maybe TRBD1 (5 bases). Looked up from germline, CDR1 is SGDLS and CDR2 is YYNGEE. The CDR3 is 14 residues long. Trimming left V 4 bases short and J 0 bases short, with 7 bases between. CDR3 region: CASSSGSTNEKLFF. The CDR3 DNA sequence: TGTGCCAGCAGCTCAGGGTCAACTAATGAAAAACTGTTTTTT.

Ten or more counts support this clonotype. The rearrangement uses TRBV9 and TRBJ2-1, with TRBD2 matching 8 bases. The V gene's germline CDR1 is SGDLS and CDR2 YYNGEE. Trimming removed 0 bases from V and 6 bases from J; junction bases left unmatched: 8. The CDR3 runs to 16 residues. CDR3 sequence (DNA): TGTGCCAGCAGCGTAGATGGCGGGGGGAAGGTCAATGAGCAGTTCTTC. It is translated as CASSVDGGGKVNEQFF. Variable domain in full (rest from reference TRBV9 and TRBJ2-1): DSGVTQTPKHLITATGQRVTLRCSPRSGDLSVYWYQQSLDQGLQFLIQYYNGEERAKGNILERFSAQQFPDLHSELNLSSLELGDSALYFCASSVDGGGKVNEQFFGPGTRLTVL.

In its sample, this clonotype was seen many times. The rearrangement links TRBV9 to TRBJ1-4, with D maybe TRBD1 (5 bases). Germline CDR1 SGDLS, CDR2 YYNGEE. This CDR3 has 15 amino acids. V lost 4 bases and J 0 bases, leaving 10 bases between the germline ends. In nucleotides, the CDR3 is TGTGCCAGCAGCCCCGGGGCTACAACTAATGAAAAACTGTTTTTT. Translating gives CASSPGATTNEKLFF.

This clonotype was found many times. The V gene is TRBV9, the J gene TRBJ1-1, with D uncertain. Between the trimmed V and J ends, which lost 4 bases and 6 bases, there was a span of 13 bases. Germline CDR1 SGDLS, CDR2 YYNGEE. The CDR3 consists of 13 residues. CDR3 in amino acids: CASSPRMKAEAFF. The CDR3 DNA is TGTGCCAGCAGCCCCAGGATGAAGGCTGAAGCTTTCTTT. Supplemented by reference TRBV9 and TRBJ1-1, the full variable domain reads DSGVTQTPKHLITATGQRVTLRCSPRSGDLSVYWYQQSLDQGLQFLIQYYNGEERAKGNILERFSAQQFPDLHSELNLSSLELGDSALYFCASSPRMKAEAFFGQGTRLTVV.

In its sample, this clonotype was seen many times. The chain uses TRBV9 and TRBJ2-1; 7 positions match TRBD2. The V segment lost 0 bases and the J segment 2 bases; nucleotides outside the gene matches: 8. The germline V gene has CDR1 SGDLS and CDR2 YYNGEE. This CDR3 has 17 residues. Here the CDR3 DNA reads TGTGCCAGCAGCGTAGGTGGGGAGGGGATTCCCTACAATGAGCAGTTCTTC. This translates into CASSVGGEGIPYNEQFF. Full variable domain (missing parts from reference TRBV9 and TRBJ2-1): DSGVTQTPKHLITATGQRVTLRCSPRSGDLSVYWYQQSLDQGLQFLIQYYNGEERAKGNILERFSAQQFPDLHSELNLSSLELGDSALYFCASSVGGEGIPYNEQFFGPGTRLTVL.

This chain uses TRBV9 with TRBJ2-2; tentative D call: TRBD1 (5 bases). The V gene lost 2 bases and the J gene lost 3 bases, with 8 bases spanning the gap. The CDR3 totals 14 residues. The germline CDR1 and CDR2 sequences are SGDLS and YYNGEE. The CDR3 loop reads CASSVQGDTGELFF. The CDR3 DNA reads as TGTGCCAGCAGCGTGCAGGGCGACACCGGGGAGCTGTTTTTT.

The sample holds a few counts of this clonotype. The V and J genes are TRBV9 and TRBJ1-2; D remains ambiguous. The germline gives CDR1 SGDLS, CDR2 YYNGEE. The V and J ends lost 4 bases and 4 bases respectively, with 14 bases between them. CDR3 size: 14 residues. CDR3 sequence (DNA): TGTGCCAGCAGCTCCGCGGGAAGGACCTATGGCTACACCTTC. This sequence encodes CASSSAGRTYGYTF.

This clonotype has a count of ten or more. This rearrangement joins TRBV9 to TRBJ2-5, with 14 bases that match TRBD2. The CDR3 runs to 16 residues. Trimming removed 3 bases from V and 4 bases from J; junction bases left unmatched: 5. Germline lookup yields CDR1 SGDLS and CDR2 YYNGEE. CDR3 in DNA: TGTGCCAGCAGCGCGAGACTAGCGGGGGGGCTAGAGACCCAGTACTTC. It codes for CASSARLAGGLETQYF. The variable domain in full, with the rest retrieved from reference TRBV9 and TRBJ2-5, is DSGVTQTPKHLITATGQRVTLRCSPRSGDLSVYWYQQSLDQGLQFLIQYYNGEERAKGNILERFSAQQFPDLHSELNLSSLELGDSALYFCASSARLAGGLETQYFGPGTRLLVL.

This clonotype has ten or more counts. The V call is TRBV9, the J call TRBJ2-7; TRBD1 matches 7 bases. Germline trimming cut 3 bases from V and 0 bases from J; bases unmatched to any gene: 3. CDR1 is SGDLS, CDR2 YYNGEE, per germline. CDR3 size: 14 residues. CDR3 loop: CASSADRNSYEQYF. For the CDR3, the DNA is TGTGCCAGCAGCGCGGACAGGAACTCCTACGAGCAGTACTTC.

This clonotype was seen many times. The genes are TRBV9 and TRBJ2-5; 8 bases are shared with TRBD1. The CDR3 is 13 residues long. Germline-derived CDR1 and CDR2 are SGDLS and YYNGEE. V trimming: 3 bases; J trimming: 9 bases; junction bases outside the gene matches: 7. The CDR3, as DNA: TGTGCCAGCAGCGATGGACAGGGCCGGGCCCAGTACTTC. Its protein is CASSDGQGRAQYF.

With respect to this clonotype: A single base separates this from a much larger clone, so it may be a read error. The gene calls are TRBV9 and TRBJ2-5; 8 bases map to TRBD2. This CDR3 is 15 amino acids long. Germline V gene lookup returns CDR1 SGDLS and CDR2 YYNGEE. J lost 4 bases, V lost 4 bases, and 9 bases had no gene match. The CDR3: CASSIGLSGGETQYF. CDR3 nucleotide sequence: TGTGCCAGCAGCATAGGTCTAAGCGGGGGAGAGACCCAGTACTTC.

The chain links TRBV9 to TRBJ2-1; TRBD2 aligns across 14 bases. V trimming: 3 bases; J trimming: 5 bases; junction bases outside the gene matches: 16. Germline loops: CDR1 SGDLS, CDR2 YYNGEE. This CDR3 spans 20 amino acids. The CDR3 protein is CASSAPKTSGGATSHNEQFF. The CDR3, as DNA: TGTGCCAGCAGCGCCCCGAAGACTAGCGGGGGGGCCACGTCGCACAATGAGCAGTTCTTC.